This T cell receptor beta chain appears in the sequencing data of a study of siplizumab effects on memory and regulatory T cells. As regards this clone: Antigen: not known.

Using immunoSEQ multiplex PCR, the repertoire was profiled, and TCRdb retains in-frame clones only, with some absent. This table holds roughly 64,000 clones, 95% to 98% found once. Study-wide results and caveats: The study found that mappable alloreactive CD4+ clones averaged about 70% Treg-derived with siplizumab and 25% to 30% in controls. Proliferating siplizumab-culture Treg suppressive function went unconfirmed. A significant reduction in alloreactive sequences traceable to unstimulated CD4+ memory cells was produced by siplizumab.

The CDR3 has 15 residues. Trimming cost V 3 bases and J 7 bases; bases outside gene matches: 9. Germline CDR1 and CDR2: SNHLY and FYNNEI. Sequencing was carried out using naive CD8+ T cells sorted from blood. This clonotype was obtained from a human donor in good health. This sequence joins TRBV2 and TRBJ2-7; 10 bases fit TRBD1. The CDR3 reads CASSDRDRGWWEQYF. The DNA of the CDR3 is TGTGCCAGCAGTGATCGGGACAGGGGATGGTGGGAGCAGTACTTC.